Listed below are T cell receptor beta chains from one sample, sequenced in a study of T cells in Graves' hyperthyroidism and ophthalmopathy. TCRdb ran MiXCR on the multiplex PCR reads and lists one entry per CDR3 protein. The sample yields 750,000 to 950,000 distinct CDR3 sequences, roughly 37% seen once. The sequenced material came from blood. These receptors came from a man between 18 and 29 years old with Graves' hyperthyroidism. Both conserved end residues are part of each CDR3. D genes are given only for firm matches. Rows may omit the clone size; those that give it use once, few, many or a size class.

v_call: TRBV7-6
clone_size: .
d_call: .
j_call: TRBJ1-3
cdr3_aa: CASSPIISGNTIYF
cdr3_nt: TGTGCCAGCAGCCCGATCATCTCTGGAAACACCATATATTTT

v_call: TRBV7-8
clone_size: .
d_call: .
j_call: TRBJ2-6
cdr3_aa: CASSFNRETSSGANVLTF
cdr3_nt: TGTGCCAGCAGCTTTAACAGGGAAACAAGCTCTGGGGCCAACGTCCTGACTTTC

v_call: TRBV7-7
clone_size: .
d_call: .
j_call: TRBJ1-4
cdr3_aa: CASSPPGGVSEKLFF
cdr3_nt: TGTGCTAGCAGCCCCCCAGGAGGGGTTAGTGAAAAACTGTTTTTT

v_call: TRBV6-1
clone_size: .
d_call: .
j_call: TRBJ1-1
cdr3_aa: CASSLAGALGTEAFF
cdr3_nt: TGTGCCAGCAGCTTAGCCGGGGCGCTTGGCACTGAAGCTTTCTTT

v_call: TRBV15
clone_size: many
d_call: .
j_call: TRBJ1-1
cdr3_aa: CATSRSQGTEAFF
cdr3_nt: TGTGCCACCAGCAGATCCCAGGGCACTGAAGCTTTCTTT

v_call: TRBV12-3/TRBV12-4
clone_size: once
d_call: .
j_call: TRBJ1-1
cdr3_aa: CASSFGDTMNTEAFF
cdr3_nt: TGTGCCAGCAGTTTCGGGGACACCATGAACACTGAAGCTTTCTTT

v_call: TRBV6-2/TRBV6-3
clone_size: .
d_call: .
j_call: TRBJ1-3
cdr3_aa: CASSYISGNTIYF
cdr3_nt: TGTGCCAGCAGTTACATCTCTGGAAACACCATATATTTT

v_call: TRBV20-1
clone_size: few
d_call: .
j_call: TRBJ1-1
cdr3_aa: CSASPARNTEAFF
cdr3_nt: TGCAGTGCTAGTCCGGCCAGGAACACTGAAGCTTTCTTT

v_call: TRBV10-3
clone_size: .
d_call: TRBD1
j_call: TRBJ1-1
cdr3_aa: CASIGRGTGNTEAFF
cdr3_nt: TGTGCCTCCATCGGGCGAGGGACAGGGAACACTGAAGCTTTCTTT

v_call: TRBV12-3/TRBV12-4
clone_size: few
d_call: .
j_call: TRBJ1-5
cdr3_aa: CASSPVGLGQPQHF
cdr3_nt: TGTGCCAGCAGCCCGGTCGGGCTTGGGCAGCCCCAGCATTTT

v_call: TRBV5-1
clone_size: few
d_call: .
j_call: TRBJ2-7
cdr3_aa: CASSLGTGQNEQYF
cdr3_nt: TGCGCCAGCAGCTTAGGGACGGGACAAAACGAGCAGTACTTC

v_call: TRBV4-3
clone_size: few
d_call: .
j_call: TRBJ2-7
cdr3_aa: CASSQGRREQYF
cdr3_nt: TGCGCCAGCAGCCAAGGCAGGCGCGAGCAGTACTTC

v_call: TRBV10-3
clone_size: many
d_call: .
j_call: TRBJ1-3
cdr3_aa: CAISELRTESSGNTIYF
cdr3_nt: TGTGCCATCAGTGAGTTACGGACGGAGAGCTCTGGAAACACCATATATTTT

v_call: TRBV20-1
clone_size: few
d_call: .
j_call: TRBJ1-1
cdr3_aa: CSAPTINTEAFF
cdr3_nt: TGCAGTGCTCCCACGATAAACACTGAAGCTTTCTTT

v_call: TRBV7-8
clone_size: .
d_call: TRBD1
j_call: TRBJ1-2
cdr3_aa: CASSSGDRKRPNYGYTF
cdr3_nt: TGTGCCAGCAGTTCGGGGGACAGGAAACGACCTAACTATGGCTACACCTTC

v_call: TRBV7-9
clone_size: few
d_call: TRBD1
j_call: TRBJ1-1
cdr3_aa: CASSQGTGGSTEAFF
cdr3_nt: TGTGCCAGCAGCCAGGGGACAGGGGGATCTACTGAAGCTTTCTTT